This is a list of T cell receptor beta chains from one sample in a study of neurological immune-mediated disorders. Each CDR3 protein gets one entry after TCRdb re-called the 5' RACE reads with MiXCR. Counted here are roughly 48,000 distinct CDR3 sequences, under 15% occurring once; the ten biggest clones make up 4.5%. The sequencing input was PBMCs. Receptor source: a male donor with HTLV-1-associated myelopathy (HAM/TSP). Each CDR3 is given with its conserved first and last residue. The D gene is left open where the match is weak. The size of a clone is reported for some rows only, either as once, few or many, or as a class for expanded clones.

cdr3_aa,cdr3_nt,v_call,clone_size,j_call,d_call
CASRRISQLDEQYF,TGTGCCAGCAGACGAATATCGCAGTTAGACGAGCAGTACTTC,TRBV7-8,many,TRBJ2-7,.
CASSRGQGGSIQYF,TGTGCCAGCAGCCGGGGACAGGGTGGCAGCATTCAGTACTTC,TRBV7-9,medium-sized,TRBJ2-4,TRBD1
CATSDLTSTGSDNQPQHF,TGTGCCACCAGTGATTTAACTTCGACAGGGTCTGACAATCAGCCCCAGCATTTT,TRBV24-1,many,TRBJ1-5,TRBD1
CASSDPGGTYEQYF,TGCGCCAGCAGCGACCCGGGCGGTACCTACGAGCAGTACTTC,TRBV5-1,many,TRBJ2-7,.
CASSQVRDSNYNEQFF,TGCGCCAGCAGCCAAGTTCGGGACAGTAACTACAATGAGCAGTTCTTC,TRBV4-3,many,TRBJ2-1,TRBD1
CASSPGDYGYTF,TGTGCCAGCTCACCGGGGGACTATGGCTACACCTTC,TRBV18,.,TRBJ1-2,.
CASSRHRDRGLYEQYF,TGTGCCAGCAGCCGACACCGGGACAGGGGGCTATACGAGCAGTACTTC,TRBV3-1,many,TRBJ2-7,TRBD1
CASSLGREYEKLFF,TGTGCCAGCAGCTTAGGCAGAGAGTACGAAAAACTGTTTTTT,TRBV7-2,many,TRBJ1-4,.
CASSLGQSYNSPLHF,TGTGCCAGCAGCTTAGGACAGTCCTATAATTCACCCCTCCACTTT,TRBV7-2,many,TRBJ1-6,.
CASSFGTLNTEAFF,TGCGCCAGCAGCTTTGGGACACTGAACACTGAAGCTTTCTTT,TRBV5-1,many,TRBJ1-1,.
CASSRTGDNQPQHF,TGTGCCAGCAGCCGGACAGGGGATAATCAGCCCCAGCATTTT,TRBV12-3/TRBV12-4,many,TRBJ1-5,TRBD1
CASSSPNTGELFF,TGTGCCAGCAGCTCTCCTAACACCGGGGAGCTGTTTTTT,TRBV7-2,many,TRBJ2-2,.
CASSLAGGPAGELFF,TGTGCCAGCAGCCTAGCGGGGGGGCCGGCCGGGGAGCTGTTTTTT,TRBV28,many,TRBJ2-2,TRBD2
CATSDRARGNNQPQHF,TGTGCCACCAGTGATAGGGCCCGCGGAAACAATCAGCCCCAGCATTTT,TRBV24-1,many,TRBJ1-5,.
CASSTGTGVSEQYF,TGCGCCAGCAGTACCGGGACAGGGGTCTCCGAGCAGTACTTC,TRBV10-2,many,TRBJ2-7,TRBD1
CSARDGPYYNSPLHF,TGCAGTGCTAGGGACGGTCCATACTATAATTCACCCCTCCACTTT,TRBV20-1,many,TRBJ1-6,.
CASSFRDPHEKLFF,TGTGCCAGCAGCTTCCGGGACCCTCATGAAAAACTGTTTTTT,TRBV7-9,many,TRBJ1-4,.
CASSPTGDGYTF,TGTGCCAGCAGCCCGACAGGGGATGGCTACACCTTC,TRBV5-5,many,TRBJ1-2,TRBD1
CASSLVRSANTEAFF,TGCGCCAGCAGCTTGGTACGTTCCGCGAACACTGAAGCTTTCTTT,TRBV5-1,many,TRBJ1-1,.
CATTTESNTGELFF,TGTGCCACCACTACGGAATCGAACACCGGGGAGCTGTTTTTT,TRBV2,.,TRBJ2-2,.
CATSLNREFGTDTQYF,TGTGCCACATCGCTTAACAGGGAATTTGGCACAGATACGCAGTATTTT,TRBV14,many,TRBJ2-3,.
CSESGATSYNEQFF,TGCAGTGAATCTGGGGCCACCTCCTACAATGAGCAGTTCTTC,TRBV20-1,many,TRBJ2-1,.
CASSREAQETQYF,TGCGCCAGCAGCCGGGAGGCCCAAGAGACCCAGTACTTC,TRBV5-1,medium-sized,TRBJ2-5,TRBD2
CASSSIGDSPLHF,TGTGCCAGCAGCTCGATAGGGGACTCACCCCTCCACTTT,TRBV7-2,many,TRBJ1-6,.
CASSVVSGETQYF,TGTGCCAGCAGCGTCGTGTCCGGGGAGACCCAGTACTTC,TRBV7-2,few,TRBJ2-5,.
CASSQAGGGELFF,TGTGCCAGCAGCCAAGCGGGGGGCGGGGAGCTGTTTTTT,TRBV11-3,few,TRBJ2-2,TRBD2
CSARKGPNEKLFF,TGCAGTGCTAGGAAGGGGCCTAATGAAAAACTGTTTTTT,TRBV20-1,many,TRBJ1-4,.
CASSLGVQGRDTEAFF,TGCGCCAGCAGCTTGGGGGTCCAGGGCCGCGACACTGAAGCTTTCTTT,TRBV5-1,medium-sized,TRBJ1-1,.
CASSLRGMNTNTEAFF,TGCGCCAGCAGCTTGCGGGGTATGAATACGAACACTGAAGCTTTCTTT,TRBV5-1,many,TRBJ1-1,.
CASSLSRDRGWKLFF,TGTGCCAGCAGTTTATCGAGGGACAGGGGGTGGAAACTGTTTTTT,TRBV27,many,TRBJ1-4,TRBD1
CSAETGGVETQYF,TGCAGTGCGGAGACAGGGGGCGTGGAGACCCAGTACTTC,TRBV20-1,many,TRBJ2-5,TRBD1
CASSPGGGRGVEKLFF,TGCGCCAGCAGCCCTGGGGGCGGCCGAGGAGTCGAAAAACTGTTTTTT,TRBV5-1,.,TRBJ1-4,.
CASSSQGHAGELFF,TGCGCCAGCAGCTCACAGGGACATGCCGGGGAGCTGTTTTTT,TRBV5-1,many,TRBJ2-2,.
CASSQDPLFYGYTF,TGCGCCAGCAGCCAAGATCCGTTATTCTATGGCTACACCTTC,TRBV4-3,many,TRBJ1-2,.
CASSQPRTRDRGTAGELFF,TGTGCCAGCAGCCAACCCCGAACCCGGGACAGGGGGACGGCCGGGGAGCTGTTTTTT,TRBV7-9,many,TRBJ2-2,TRBD1
CASSLTINRVSNSPLHF,TGCGCCAGCAGCCTGACCATCAACAGGGTTTCAAATTCACCCCTCCACTTT,TRBV5-1,many,TRBJ1-6,.
CSASSHRGEETQYF,TGCAGTGCTAGTTCCCACAGGGGGGAAGAGACCCAGTACTTC,TRBV20-1,many,TRBJ2-5,TRBD1
CASSLRGGQNEQFF,TGTGCCAGCAGTTTGCGGGGGGGCCAGAATGAGCAGTTCTTC,TRBV12-3/TRBV12-4,many,TRBJ2-1,TRBD2
CASSPQGGTGNSPLHF,TGTGCCAGCAGTCCTCAGGGGGGGACAGGGAATTCACCCCTCCACTTT,TRBV6-1,many,TRBJ1-6,TRBD1
CASSLAGWSEAFF,TGCGCCAGCAGCTTGGCCGGGTGGAGTGAAGCTTTCTTT,TRBV5-1,many,TRBJ1-1,.
CASSPQDNTGELFF,TGCGCCAGCAGCCCGCAGGACAACACCGGGGAGCTGTTTTTT,TRBV5-1,many,TRBJ2-2,.
CASSSPAVDEKLFF,TGTGCCAGCAGTTCCCCCGCGGTTGATGAAAAACTGTTTTTT,TRBV27,many,TRBJ1-4,.
CSADVDSFSYNEQFF,TGCAGTGCAGACGTAGACAGCTTCTCCTACAATGAGCAGTTCTTC,TRBV20-1,many,TRBJ2-1,.
CSASGQGGNQPQHF,TGCAGTGCTAGTGGACAGGGGGGTAATCAGCCCCAGCATTTT,TRBV20-1,many,TRBJ1-5,TRBD1
CSPTTTGGNEKLFF,TGCAGCCCCACCACCACAGGGGGTAATGAAAAACTGTTTTTT,TRBV20-1,.,TRBJ1-4,TRBD1